The rows below give T cell receptor beta chains drawn from one sample of a study of early T cells in non-severe SARS-CoV-2 infection. TCRdb re-derived calls from the 5' RACE reads in MiXCR, one entry per CDR3 protein. The sample lists tens of thousands of distinct CDR3 sequences, about 14% occurring once. The sequencing here drew on whole blood, taken at baseline. These receptors were collected from an adult who was a healthcare worker with PCR-confirmed SARS-CoV-2 infection or an uninfected control (not recorded which). CDR3s include the opening cysteine and the closing phenylalanine or tryptophan. A D gene is named only where the DNA matches it firmly. A clone size is listed for some rows: how often the clone was seen (once, few, many), or a class if it is expanded.

v_gene	j_gene	abundance	d_gene	CDR3aa	CDR3nt
TRBV6-5	TRBJ1-1	-	TRBD1	CASSRQGATEAFF	TGTGCCAGCAGCCGACAGGGGGCCACTGAAGCTTTCTTT
TRBV11-1	TRBJ2-5	many	-	CASSLVVDRYQETQYF	TGTGCCAGCAGCTTAGTCGTAGATCGGTACCAAGAGACCCAGTACTTC
TRBV28	TRBJ2-5	many	-	CASSLALEGAETQYF	TGTGCCAGCAGTTTGGCGCTGGAGGGGGCAGAGACCCAGTACTTC
TRBV7-2	TRBJ2-1	few	-	CASSASYNEQFF	TGTGCCAGCAGCGCTTCCTACAATGAGCAGTTCTTC
TRBV6-6	TRBJ2-2	-	-	CASSYDGTGELFF	TGTGCCAGCAGTTACGATGGAACCGGGGAGCTGTTTTTT
TRBV7-6	TRBJ2-1	-	-	CASSLGPAGGINEQFF	TGTGCCAGCAGCTTAGGTCCGGCAGGGGGGATTAATGAGCAGTTCTTC
TRBV5-1	TRBJ2-1	few	TRBD1	CASSPGQGKPIWEQFF	TGCGCCAGCAGCCCGGGACAGGGGAAACCTATTTGGGAGCAGTTCTTC
TRBV6-5	TRBJ2-2	-	TRBD2	CASSLLAGGLSGELFF	TGTGCCAGCAGTTTACTAGCGGGAGGGCTTAGCGGGGAGCTGTTTTTT
TRBV7-2	TRBJ2-7	-	TRBD2	CASSLPTSGRAEQYF	TGTGCCAGCAGCTTACCGACTAGCGGGAGGGCCGAGCAGTACTTC
TRBV7-9	TRBJ2-7	few	TRBD2	CASSLGEGVPYEQYF	TGTGCCAGCAGCTTGGGGGAGGGAGTCCCCTACGAGCAGTACTTC
TRBV20-1	TRBJ2-1	few	-	CSASQNSNEQFF	TGCAGTGCTAGCCAGAACAGCAATGAGCAGTTCTTC
TRBV6-4	TRBJ2-1	few	-	CASSPQGYEQFF	TGTGCCAGCAGTCCCCAGGGATACGAGCAGTTCTTC
TRBV5-6	TRBJ2-3	-	TRBD2	CASSSTAGVADTQYF	TGTGCCAGCAGCTCCACAGCGGGAGTGGCAGATACGCAGTATTTT
TRBV21-1	TRBJ2-7	-	-	CASSNRARGPYEQYF	TGTGCCAGCAGCAATCGAGCTCGGGGGCCCTACGAGCAGTACTTC
TRBV19	TRBJ2-7	few	-	CASSPEDNPGYEQYF	TGTGCCAGTAGTCCCGAGGACAATCCGGGCTACGAGCAGTACTTC
TRBV5-6	TRBJ1-6	many	-	CASSLDSSGDNSPLHF	TGTGCCAGCAGCTTGGACAGTTCCGGGGATAATTCACCCCTCCACTTT
TRBV9	TRBJ2-2	few	-	CASSAGTVNTGELFF	TGTGCCAGCAGCGCGGGCACCGTGAACACCGGGGAGCTGTTTTTT
TRBV5-4	TRBJ2-7	-	-	CASSLTPGSYEQYF	TGTGCCAGCAGCTTAACCCCGGGCTCCTACGAGCAGTACTTC
TRBV20-1	TRBJ2-3	-	-	CSARESSTDTQYF	TGCAGTGCTAGAGAATCTAGCACAGATACGCAGTATTTT
TRBV12-3/TRBV12-4	TRBJ1-4	many	-	CASSLQGSRSEKLFF	TGTGCCAGCAGTTTACAAGGGTCTCGTAGTGAAAAACTGTTTTTT
TRBV15	TRBJ2-3	many	TRBD1	CATSRDGQGAGDTQYF	TGTGCCACCAGCAGAGACGGACAGGGGGCAGGAGATACGCAGTATTTT
TRBV11-2	TRBJ2-5	-	-	CASSSSWGGGQETQYF	TGTGCCAGCAGCTCGAGCTGGGGAGGGGGCCAAGAGACCCAGTACTTC
TRBV6-1	TRBJ2-7	-	TRBD2	CASNIAGGTYEQYF	TGTGCCAGCAATATAGCGGGCGGGACCTACGAGCAGTACTTC
TRBV30	TRBJ2-3	many	TRBD1	CAHIPGQRTDTQYF	TGTGCCCATATACCGGGACAGCGCACAGATACGCAGTATTTT
TRBV20-1	TRBJ2-1	-	TRBD2	CSARAGTSGRAANEQFF	TGCAGTGCTAGAGCCGGGACTAGCGGGAGGGCCGCCAATGAGCAGTTCTTC